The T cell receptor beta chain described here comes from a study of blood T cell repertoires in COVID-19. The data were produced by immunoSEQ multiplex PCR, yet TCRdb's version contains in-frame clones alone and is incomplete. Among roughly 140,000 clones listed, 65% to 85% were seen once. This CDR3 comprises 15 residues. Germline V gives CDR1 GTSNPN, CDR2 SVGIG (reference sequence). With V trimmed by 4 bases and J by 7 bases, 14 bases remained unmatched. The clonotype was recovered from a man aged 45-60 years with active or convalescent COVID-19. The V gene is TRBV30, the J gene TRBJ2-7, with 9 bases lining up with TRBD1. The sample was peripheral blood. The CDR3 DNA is TGTGCCTGGATGGGAGACGGGACAGGGACACAAGAGCAGTACTTC. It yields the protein CAWMGDGTGTQEQYF.